The TCR beta chain described here comes from a study of Ad26.COV2.S vaccination and SARS-CoV-2 variants. Study context: A COV1001 Ad26.COV2.S trial-arm participant provided the sample. Donor got 5x10^10 or 1x10^11 viral particles of Ad26.COV2.S.

Using immunoSEQ multiplex PCR, the repertoire was profiled, and TCRdb retains in-frame clones only, with some absent. The data hold roughly 320,000 clones, with just over 85% observed a single time. The treatment is: 15 to 20 received Ad26.COV2.S at low or high dose, single or two shots; several received placebo; per-sample allocation not given. Sampling happened 63 days after the first vaccine or placebo injection. With 3 bases removed from V and 1 base from J, the gap between germline ends came to 15 bases. Per germline, CDR1 LNHDA and CDR2 SQIVND (reference sequence). The CDR3 length is 16 residues.

The chain carries TRBV19 and TRBJ1-1; D uncertain. The sequence derives from a person between 18 and 65 years old who received the Ad26.COV2.S COVID-19 vaccine or a placebo. This specimen was peripheral blood, taken in a trial of Ad26.COV2.S vaccine versus placebo. For the CDR3, the DNA is TGTGCCAGTAGTATTAAAAGGAGGCTAGGGAACACTGAAGCTTTCTTT. This gives the protein CASSIKRRLGNTEAFF.